This T cell receptor beta chain was observed in a study of shared clonotypes between healthy human individuals. The CDR3 is made up of 16 amino acids. Germline loops: CDR1 KGHSH, CDR2 LQKENI. J was trimmed by 2 bases and V by 1 base; bases with no gene match: 6. Template amounts of roughly 0.3 ug DNA, tens of thousands of T cell genomes, were employed in unsorted PBMC replicate PCRs. The table came from immunoSEQ multiplex PCR; TCRdb's copy has only in-frame clones and leaves some out. The sample holds 400,000 to 600,000 clones, 75% to 80% seen once. The chain employs TRBV18 and TRBJ2-5; 8 nucleotides agree with TRBD1. Sequencing was carried out using PBMCs. This receptor was identified in a woman in her 40s in good health. Some clones in this sample may be carry-over from other donors' samples. The CDR3 region has the DNA TGTGCCAGCTCACCACTGGCCAGGGGGCCACAAGAGACCCAGTACTTC. It is translated as CASSPLARGPQETQYF.